This entry features one T cell receptor beta chain sequence. No antigen is known for it. These data come from a study of persistence of HIV-infected CD4 T cells. The CDR3 has 15 residues. Trimming left V 0 bases short and J 2 bases short, with 11 bases between. Germline V lookup: CDR1 SGHRS, CDR2 YFSETQ. Anti-CD3/anti-CD28 beads served as a nonspecific positive control stimulus. Sorting selected CD4+ T cells upregulating both CD40 ligand and CD69. The immunoSEQ assay was version 4, run in survey mode. Clones were sequenced by immunoSEQ multiplex PCR, and TCRdb holds only the in-frame ones, with some missing. The sample contains 40,000 or so clones, roughly 90% of which appear only once.

The V and J genes are TRBV5-1 and TRBJ1-2, with unresolved D. The starting material was CD4+ T cells sorted from PBMCs after roughly 18-hour stimulation, obtained from a patient who received antiretroviral therapy. This TCR came from an adult man with HIV who was CMV-seropositive. The CDR3 region is CASSLEGRGNYGYTF. In DNA, the CDR3 is TGCGCCAGCAGCTTGGAAGGACGGGGAAACTATGGCTACACCTTC.